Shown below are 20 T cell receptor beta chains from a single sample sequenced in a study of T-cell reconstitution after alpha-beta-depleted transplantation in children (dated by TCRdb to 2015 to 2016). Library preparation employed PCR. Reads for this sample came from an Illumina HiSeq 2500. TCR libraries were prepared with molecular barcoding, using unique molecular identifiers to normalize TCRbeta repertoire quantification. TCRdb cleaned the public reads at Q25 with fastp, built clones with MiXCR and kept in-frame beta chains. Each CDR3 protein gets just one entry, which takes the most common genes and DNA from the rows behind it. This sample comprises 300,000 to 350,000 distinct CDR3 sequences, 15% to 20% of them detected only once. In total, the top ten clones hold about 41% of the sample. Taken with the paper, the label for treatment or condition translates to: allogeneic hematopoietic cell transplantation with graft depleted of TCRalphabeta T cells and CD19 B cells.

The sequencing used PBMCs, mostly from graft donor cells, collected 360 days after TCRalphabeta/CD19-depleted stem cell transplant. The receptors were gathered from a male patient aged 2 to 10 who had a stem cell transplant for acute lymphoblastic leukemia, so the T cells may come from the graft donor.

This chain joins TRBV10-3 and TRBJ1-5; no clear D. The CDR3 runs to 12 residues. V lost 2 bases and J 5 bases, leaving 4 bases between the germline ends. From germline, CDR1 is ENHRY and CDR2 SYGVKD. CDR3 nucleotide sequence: TGTGCCATCAGTGAGGCTGATCAGCCCCAGCATTTT. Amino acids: CAISEADQPQHF.

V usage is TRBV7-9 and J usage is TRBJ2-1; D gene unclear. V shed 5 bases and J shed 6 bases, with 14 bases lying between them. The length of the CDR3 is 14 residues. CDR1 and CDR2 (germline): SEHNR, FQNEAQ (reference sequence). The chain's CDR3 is CASSPQGIPNEQFF. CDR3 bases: TGTGCCAGCAGCCCCCAAGGGATCCCCAATGAGCAGTTCTTC.

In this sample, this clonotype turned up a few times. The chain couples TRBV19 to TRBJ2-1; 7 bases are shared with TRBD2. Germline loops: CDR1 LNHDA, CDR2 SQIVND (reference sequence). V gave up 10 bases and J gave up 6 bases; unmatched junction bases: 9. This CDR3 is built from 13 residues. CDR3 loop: CATSGLGVNEQFF. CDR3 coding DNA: TGTGCCACAAGCGGACTAGGGGTCAATGAGCAGTTCTTC.

CDR3 bases: TGTGCCAGCACCCAAGGACAGGGCCTAAGCTCCTACGAGCAGTACTTC. Protein: CASTQGQGLSSYEQYF. This chain links TRBV5-5 with TRBJ2-7; 8 bases fit TRBD1. CDR3 length equals 16 residues. Trimming took 6 bases from V and 0 from J; bases not matched to a gene: 11. Looked up from germline, CDR1 is SGHKS and CDR2 is YYEKEE (reference sequence).

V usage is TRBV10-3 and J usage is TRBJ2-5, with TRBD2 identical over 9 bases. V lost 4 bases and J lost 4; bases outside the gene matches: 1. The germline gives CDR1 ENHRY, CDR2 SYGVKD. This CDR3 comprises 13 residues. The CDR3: CAISVAGVETQYF. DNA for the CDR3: TGTGCCATCAGTGTAGCGGGAGTAGAGACCCAGTACTTC.

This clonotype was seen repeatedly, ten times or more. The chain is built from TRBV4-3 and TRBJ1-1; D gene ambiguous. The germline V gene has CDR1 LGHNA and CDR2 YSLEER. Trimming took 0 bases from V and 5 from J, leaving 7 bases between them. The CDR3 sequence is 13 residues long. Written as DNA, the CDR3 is TGCGCCAGCAGCCAAGAGGGGATTACTGAAGCTTTCTTT. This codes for CASSQEGITEAFF.

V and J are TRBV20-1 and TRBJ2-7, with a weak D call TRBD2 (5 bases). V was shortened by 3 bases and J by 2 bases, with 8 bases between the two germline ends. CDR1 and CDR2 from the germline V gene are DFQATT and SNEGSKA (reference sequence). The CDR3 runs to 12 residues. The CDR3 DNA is TGCAGTGCTAGGGACTGGACCTACGAGCAGTACTTC. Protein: CSARDWTYEQYF.

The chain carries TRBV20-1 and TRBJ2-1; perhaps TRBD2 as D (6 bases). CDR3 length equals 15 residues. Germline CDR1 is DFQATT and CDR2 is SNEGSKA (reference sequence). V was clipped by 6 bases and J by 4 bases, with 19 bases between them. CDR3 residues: CSAQVGLNFYNEQFF. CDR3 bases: TGCAGTGCCCAAGTTGGACTAAACTTTTACAATGAGCAGTTCTTC.

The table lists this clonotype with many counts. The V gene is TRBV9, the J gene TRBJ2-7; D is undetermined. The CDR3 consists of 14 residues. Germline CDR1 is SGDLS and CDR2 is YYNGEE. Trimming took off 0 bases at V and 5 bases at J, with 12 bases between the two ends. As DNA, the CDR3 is TGTGCCAGCAGCGTAGGGCCCGATAGCAACGAGCAGTACTTC. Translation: CASSVGPDSNEQYF.

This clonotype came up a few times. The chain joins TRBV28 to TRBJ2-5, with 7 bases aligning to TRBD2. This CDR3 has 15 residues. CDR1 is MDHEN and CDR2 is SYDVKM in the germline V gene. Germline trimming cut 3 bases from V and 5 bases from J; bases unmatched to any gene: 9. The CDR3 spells CASSFGLREWETQYF. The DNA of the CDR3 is TGTGCCAGCAGTTTCGGTCTGCGGGAGTGGGAGACCCAGTACTTC. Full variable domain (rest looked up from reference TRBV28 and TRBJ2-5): DVKVTQSSRYLVKRTGEKVFLECVQDMDHENMFWYRQDPGLGLRLIYFSYDVKMKEKGDIPEGYSVSREKKERFSLILESASTNQTSMYLCASSFGLREWETQYFGPGTRLLVL.

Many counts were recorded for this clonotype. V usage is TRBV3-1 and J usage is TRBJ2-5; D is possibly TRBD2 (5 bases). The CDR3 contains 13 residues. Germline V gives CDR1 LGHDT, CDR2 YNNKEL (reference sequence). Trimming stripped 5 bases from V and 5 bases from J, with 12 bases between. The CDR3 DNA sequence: TGTGCCAGCAGCGGAGGTTTACGGGAGACCCAGTACTTC. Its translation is CASSGGLRETQYF.

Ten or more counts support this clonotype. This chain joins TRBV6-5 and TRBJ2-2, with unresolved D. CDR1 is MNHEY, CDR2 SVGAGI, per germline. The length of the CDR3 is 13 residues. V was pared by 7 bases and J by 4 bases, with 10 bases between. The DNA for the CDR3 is TGTGCCAGCAAAGAGCCGCTCACCGGGGAGCTGTTTTTT. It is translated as CASKEPLTGELFF.

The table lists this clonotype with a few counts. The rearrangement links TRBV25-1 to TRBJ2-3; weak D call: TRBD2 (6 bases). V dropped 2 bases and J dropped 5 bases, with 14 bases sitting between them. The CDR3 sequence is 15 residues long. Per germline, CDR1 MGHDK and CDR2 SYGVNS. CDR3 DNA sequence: TGTGCCAGCAGTGAAGGGCGGGGTTATGGAGATACGCAGTATTTT. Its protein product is CASSEGRGYGDTQYF.

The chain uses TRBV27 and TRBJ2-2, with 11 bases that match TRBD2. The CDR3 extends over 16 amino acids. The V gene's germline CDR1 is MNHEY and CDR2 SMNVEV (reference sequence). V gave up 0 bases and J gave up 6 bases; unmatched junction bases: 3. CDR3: CASSLSELAGAGELFF. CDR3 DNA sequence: TGTGCCAGCAGTTTATCGGAACTAGCGGGAGCCGGGGAGCTGTTTTTT.

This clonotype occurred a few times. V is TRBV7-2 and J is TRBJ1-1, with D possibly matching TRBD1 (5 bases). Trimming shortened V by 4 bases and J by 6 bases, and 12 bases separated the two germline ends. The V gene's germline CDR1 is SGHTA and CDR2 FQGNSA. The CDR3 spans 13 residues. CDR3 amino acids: CASSSRGGAEAFF. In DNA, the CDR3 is TGTGCCAGCAGCTCCCGGGGGGGAGCTGAAGCTTTCTTT.

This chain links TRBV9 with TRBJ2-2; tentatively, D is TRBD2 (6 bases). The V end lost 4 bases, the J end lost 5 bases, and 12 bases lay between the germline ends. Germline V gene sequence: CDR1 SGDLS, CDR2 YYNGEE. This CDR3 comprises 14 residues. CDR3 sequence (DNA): TGTGCCAGCAGCCCCTGGGACTTTACCGGGGAGCTGTTTTTT. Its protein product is CASSPWDFTGELFF.

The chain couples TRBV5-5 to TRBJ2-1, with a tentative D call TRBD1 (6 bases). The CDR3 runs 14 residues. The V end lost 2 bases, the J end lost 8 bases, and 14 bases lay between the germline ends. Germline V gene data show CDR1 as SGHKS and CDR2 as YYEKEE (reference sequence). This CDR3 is CASSLYRVSDEQFF. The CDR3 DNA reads TGTGCCAGCAGCTTATACAGGGTTTCGGATGAGCAGTTCTTC. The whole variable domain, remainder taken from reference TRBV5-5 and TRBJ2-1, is DAGVTQSPTHLIKTRGQQVTLRCSPISGHKSVSWYQQVLGQGPQFIFQYYEKEERGRGNFPDRFSARQFPNYSSELNVNALLLGDSALYLCASSLYRVSDEQFFGPGTRLTVL.

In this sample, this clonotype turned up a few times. The CDR3 spells CASSLAPGYSSSYNEQFF. The CDR3 DNA reads as TGTGCCAGCAGTTTGGCCCCAGGGTACTCGAGCTCCTACAATGAGCAGTTCTTC. The V gene is TRBV12-3 or TRBV12-4, the J gene TRBJ2-1, with D possibly matching TRBD1 (5 bases). Deletions cut 3 bases from V and 0 bases from J, with 18 bases between. This CDR3 has 18 residues.

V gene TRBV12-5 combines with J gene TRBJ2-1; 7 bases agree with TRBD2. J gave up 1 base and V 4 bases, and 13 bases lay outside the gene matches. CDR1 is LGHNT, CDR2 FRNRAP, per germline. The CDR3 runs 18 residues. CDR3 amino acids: CASGSPLGGRGSYNEQFF. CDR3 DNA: TGTGCTAGTGGTTCCCCTCTTGGCGGGAGAGGTTCCTACAATGAGCAGTTCTTC.

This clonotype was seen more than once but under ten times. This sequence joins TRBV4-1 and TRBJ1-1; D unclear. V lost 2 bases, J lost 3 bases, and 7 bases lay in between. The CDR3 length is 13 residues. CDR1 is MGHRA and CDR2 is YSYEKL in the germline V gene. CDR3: CASSQSRYTEAFF. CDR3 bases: TGCGCCAGCAGCCAATCACGTTACACTGAAGCTTTCTTT.